This T cell receptor (beta chain) was identified in a study of T cells in Graves' hyperthyroidism and ophthalmopathy. Amplified TCR beta CDR3 regions derived from RNA transcripts. An initial round of RT-PCR targeting the TCR CDR3 relied on the HTBI primer set. One entry per CDR3 protein results from TCRdb running MiXCR on the multiplex PCR reads. Of around 600,000 distinct CDR3 sequences detected, about 14% appear once; the ten largest clones hold around an eighth. This clonotype occurred many times. The CDR3 totals 17 residues. V was cut by 5 bases and J by 0 bases, with 17 bases left in between. Per the germline V gene, CDR1 is MDHEN and CDR2 is SYDVKM.

This chain links TRBV28 with TRBJ1-5; D is perhaps TRBD1 (6 bases). This clonotype originated in a woman aged 45-59 years with Graves' ophthalmopathy. The sequenced material came from blood. DNA of the CDR3: TGTGCCAGCAGTCTTCAGGGGCTCAAAGATAGCAATCAGCCCCAGCATTTT. Protein sequence: CASSLQGLKDSNQPQHF.